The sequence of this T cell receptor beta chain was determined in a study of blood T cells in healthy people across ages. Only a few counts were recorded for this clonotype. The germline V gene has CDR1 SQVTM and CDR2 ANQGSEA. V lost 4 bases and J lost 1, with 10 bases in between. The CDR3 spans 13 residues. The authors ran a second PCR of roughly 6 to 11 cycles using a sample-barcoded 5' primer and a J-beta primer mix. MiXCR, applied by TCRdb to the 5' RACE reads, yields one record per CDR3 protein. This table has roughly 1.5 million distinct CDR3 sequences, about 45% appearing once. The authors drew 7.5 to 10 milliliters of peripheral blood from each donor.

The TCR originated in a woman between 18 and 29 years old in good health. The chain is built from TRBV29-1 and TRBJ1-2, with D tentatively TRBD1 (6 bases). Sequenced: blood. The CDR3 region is CSVVGRGNYGYTF. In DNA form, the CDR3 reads TGCAGCGTTGTGGGCAGGGGTAACTATGGCTACACCTTC.